The present TCR beta chain was sequenced within a study of CD8+ T cells in alopecia areata. Across the study: Tofacitinib continued for 6 to 18 months and was then withheld for 6 months. General study points: Alopecia totalis/universalis scalp especially showed more expanded CD8+ clones than normal scalp. Under tofacitinib, numerous expanded lesional clonotypes remained detectable in scalp and blood.

cDNA prepared by RNA extraction and subsequent reverse transcription served as the template for sequencing. Produced via immunoSEQ multiplex PCR; TCRdb's table is partial and in-frame only. Of 150,000 to 200,000 clones listed, roughly 58% were seen once; the top ten hold 15% to 20%. On this clone: Antigen specificity is unknown.

Germline V gene lookup returns CDR1 SGHRS and CDR2 YFSETQ. The CDR3 totals 16 residues. Trimming took 4 bases from V and 0 from J, leaving 13 bases between them. Treatment denoted: oral pan-JAK inhibitor, 5-10 mg twice daily. The study team obtained lesional scalp punch biopsies and peripheral blood from alopecia areata patients. The input for sequencing was CD4+ T cells sorted from blood, taken at roughly week 55, from a patient treated with tofacitinib. The V gene is TRBV5-1, the J gene TRBJ2-2; a weak D match, TRBD1 (6 bases). This clonotype originated in a human donor with alopecia areata. CDR3 sequence: CASSPTGPSNTGELFF. DNA of the CDR3: TGCGCCAGCAGCCCCACAGGGCCATCGAACACCGGGGAGCTGTTTTTT. The whole variable domain, remainder taken from reference TRBV5-1 and TRBJ2-2, is KAGVTQTPRYLIKTRGQQVTLSCSPISGHRSVSWYQQTPGQGLQFLFEYFSETQRNKGNFPGRFSGRQFSNSRSEMNVSTLELGDSALYLCASSPTGPSNTGELFFGEGSRLTVL.